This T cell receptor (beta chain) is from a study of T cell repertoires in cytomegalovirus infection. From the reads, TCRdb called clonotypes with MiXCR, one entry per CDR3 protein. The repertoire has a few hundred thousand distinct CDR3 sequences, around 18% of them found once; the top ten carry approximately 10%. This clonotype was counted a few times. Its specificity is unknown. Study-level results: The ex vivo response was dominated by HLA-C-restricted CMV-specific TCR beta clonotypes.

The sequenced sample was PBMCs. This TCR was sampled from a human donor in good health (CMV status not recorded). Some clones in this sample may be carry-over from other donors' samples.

The DNA of the CDR3 is TGTGCCAGCAGTGGCCTAGCGGGAGCCTACGAGCAGTACTTC. Amino acid sequence: CASSGLAGAYEQYF. The V call is TRBV6-2 or TRBV6-3, the J call TRBJ2-7, with 10 bases matching TRBD2. Unmatched junction bases numbered 3, after V lost 5 bases and J lost 2 bases. Germline V gives CDR1 MNHEY, CDR2 SVGEGT. This CDR3 is built from 14 residues.